Shown below are 8 T cell receptor beta chains from a single sample sequenced in a study of cytomegalovirus exposure and HLA in healthy donors. The PCR used 60 Vbeta and 13 Jbeta primers. TCRdb's copy holds only in-frame clones and misses some; the assay was immunoSEQ multiplex PCR. This sample carries about 97,000 clones, approximately 74% of them seen once, and the ten largest clones take approximately 2.1%. The specimen sequenced was PBMCs. Receptors originate from a woman aged 40 to 50 in good health and CMV-seronegative.

The chain recombines TRBV6-6 with TRBJ1-3, with D unresolved. Trimming took 2 bases from V and 2 from J, leaving 10 bases between them. CDR1 is MNHNY, CDR2 SVGAGI, per germline (reference sequence). The CDR3 is made up of 15 amino acids. CDR3 sequence: CASSYRRQPGNTIYF. Here the CDR3 DNA reads TGTGCCAGCAGTTACCGAAGACAACCTGGAAACACCATATATTTT.

This chain joins TRBV28 and TRBJ2-2; TRBD1 matches 7 bases. The CDR3 length is 14 residues. Germline CDR1 and CDR2: MDHEN and SYDVKM. The V gene end was trimmed by 10 bases and the J gene end by 3 bases; junction bases not matched to a gene: 8. The CDR3 spells CATPGDRDTGELFF. The CDR3 DNA reads as TGTGCCACCCCTGGGGACAGAGACACCGGGGAGCTGTTTTTT.

This chain joins TRBV4-2 and TRBJ2-7; 8 bases map to TRBD2. In germline, CDR1 is LGHNA, CDR2 YNFKEQ. CDR3 length equals 16 residues. J was trimmed by 10 bases and V by 0 bases; bases with no gene match: 14. CDR3 protein: CASSQDAGLAGAEQYF. The CDR3 coding sequence is TGTGCCAGCAGCCAAGACGCGGGGCTAGCGGGCGCGGAACAGTACTTC.

This chain connects TRBV7-3 to TRBJ2-7; D possibly corresponds to TRBD2 (6 bases). This CDR3 spans 15 amino acids. V lost 2 bases and J 4 bases, leaving 15 bases between the germline ends. From germline, CDR1 is SGHTA and CDR2 FQGTGA. In DNA, the CDR3 is TGTGCCAGCAGCTTATTCCCGGGGAGCGGGTACGAGCAGTACTTC. Protein sequence: CASSLFPGSGYEQYF.

The chain links TRBV27 to TRBJ2-3; the match to TRBD2 covers 8 bases. V was clipped by 7 bases and J by 6 bases; unmatched bases: 9. CDR3 length equals 14 residues. From germline, CDR1 is MNHEY and CDR2 SMNVEV (reference sequence). CDR3 residues: CASTRAGAPDTQYF. Written as DNA, the CDR3 is TGTGCCAGCACAAGAGCGGGGGCCCCGGATACGCAGTATTTT.

This sequence joins TRBV11-1 and TRBJ2-7; maybe TRBD1 (6 bases). Trimming pared 0 bases from V and 3 bases from J, leaving 12 bases between. From germline, CDR1 is SGHAT and CDR2 FQDESV (reference sequence). The CDR3 covers 15 residues. DNA of the CDR3: TGTGCCAGCAGCTTAGCAGCCACAGGGATCTACGAGCAGTACTTC. It specifies CASSLAATGIYEQYF.

V usage is TRBV7-2 and J usage is TRBJ1-2; TRBD1 is a possible D gene (6 bases). Per germline, CDR1 SGHTA and CDR2 FQGNSA. CDR3 length: 15 residues. V lost 5 bases and J 7 bases, leaving 20 bases between the germline ends. This CDR3 is CASSLRIQGESGYTF. For the CDR3, the DNA is TGTGCCAGCAGCCTAAGGATACAGGGAGAAAGTGGCTACACCTTC.

V gene TRBV30 combines with J gene TRBJ2-1, with D tentatively TRBD2 (6 bases). V dropped 7 bases and J dropped 3 bases, with 19 bases sitting between them. This CDR3 region has 15 residues. Germline V gene data show CDR1 as GTSNPN and CDR2 as SVGIG (reference sequence). The CDR3 bases are TGTGCCTCCACAGCTGGCGGGGTCCTCTACAATGAGCAGTTCTTC. It yields the protein CASTAGGVLYNEQFF.